The 20 T cell receptor beta chains listed next were all sequenced from one sample in a study of radiotherapy plus CTLA-4 blockade in lung cancer. Only in-frame clones appear in the TCRdb table, and some are missing; sequencing was by immunoSEQ multiplex PCR. The data show tens of thousands of clones, approximately 83% seen once. Sequences were derived from peripheral blood, sampled from a patient treated with radiotherapy plus ipilimumab. The receptors come from a human donor with non-small cell lung cancer who had a partial response to radiotherapy plus ipilimumab.

The rearrangement links TRBV19 to TRBJ2-5; D unclear. Trimming pared 8 bases from V and 3 bases from J, leaving 10 bases between. Germline CDR1 reads LNHDA; CDR2 reads SQIVND (reference sequence). The CDR3 totals 12 residues. The CDR3 reads CASSQRKETQYF. The CDR3 coding sequence is TGTGCCAGTTCGCAGAGGAAAGAGACCCAGTACTTC.

The chain recombines TRBV10-3 with TRBJ2-7; 9 bases are a match to TRBD2. The CDR3 consists of 14 residues. The germline V gene has CDR1 ENHRY and CDR2 SYGVKD. V shed 7 bases and J 6 bases; nucleotides not matched to a gene: 10. CDR3 sequence: CAITQLAGLSEQYF. The CDR3 DNA reads TGTGCCATCACCCAGCTAGCGGGACTCTCCGAGCAGTACTTC.

This chain links TRBV5-1 with TRBJ2-2; 11 bases match TRBD1. J gave up 5 bases and V 4 bases, and 7 bases lay outside the gene matches. Germline values: CDR1 SGHRS, CDR2 YFSETQ. The CDR3 totals 16 residues. CDR3 sequence reads: CASSPGGTGGTGELFF. Written as DNA, the CDR3 is TGCGCCAGCAGCCCGGGAGGGACAGGGGGAACCGGGGAGCTGTTTTTT.

The rearrangement uses TRBV5-1 and TRBJ2-7; D may be TRBD1 (6 bases). The V end lost 4 bases, the J end lost 4 bases, and 24 bases lay between the germline ends. The CDR3 has 17 residues. Germline values: CDR1 SGHRS, CDR2 YFSETQ. Here the CDR3 DNA reads TGCGCCAGCAGCCCGGGATGGTATCAGGGGATAGTTTACGAGCAGTACTTC. It translates to CASSPGWYQGIVYEQYF.

The gene calls are TRBV7-9 and TRBJ1-1; D ambiguous. The CDR3 consists of 12 residues. The V gene lost 6 bases and the J gene lost 3 bases, with 8 bases spanning the gap. Germline V gene lookup returns CDR1 SEHNR and CDR2 FQNEAQ (reference sequence). Written as DNA, the CDR3 is TGTGCCAGCAGGTCGGTGTACACTGAAGCTTTCTTT. It codes for CASRSVYTEAFF. Full variable domain (missing parts from reference TRBV7-9 and TRBJ1-1): DTGVSQNPRHKITKRGQNVTFRCDPISEHNRLYWYRQTLGQGPEFLTYFQNEAQLEKSRLLSDRFSAERPKGSFSTLEIQRTEQGDSAMYLCASRSVYTEAFFGQGTRLTVV.

Comments on this clone: Mismatch with germline at one junction end may stem from a read error. The chain combines TRBV20-1 with TRBJ2-1; the D gene is possibly TRBD1 (5 bases). The germline CDR1 and CDR2 sequences are DFQATT and SNEGSKA (reference sequence). The CDR3 runs to 10 residues. CDR3 bases: TGCAGTGCTGTAGACAGCCGCCCTATCTTC. This sequence encodes CSAVDSRPIF.

This sequence joins TRBV16 and TRBJ1-2; D perhaps matches TRBD1 (6 bases). Germline lookup yields CDR1 KGHSY and CDR2 FQNENV. The CDR3 consists of 12 residues. V lost 4 bases, J lost 7 bases, and 10 bases lay in between. CDR3 protein: CASSLMGAGYTF. The CDR3 DNA sequence: TGTGCCAGCAGCCTAATGGGGGCTGGCTACACCTTC.

This chain uses TRBV6-1 with TRBJ1-6; 7 bases match TRBD1. Trimming at V came to 6 bases and at J to 4 bases, leaving 3 bases not matched to a gene. The CDR3 spans 14 residues. CDR1 and CDR2 from the germline V gene are MNHNS and SASEGT. DNA of the CDR3: TGTGCCAGCAGACAGGGGCCTTATAATTCACCCCTCCACTTT. Translated: CASRQGPYNSPLHF.

The chain recombines TRBV4-1 with TRBJ1-1, with 7 bases fitting TRBD1. The CDR3 spans 14 residues. The junction had 6 bases not matched to a gene; V was cut back by 4 bases and J by 4 bases. Per germline, CDR1 MGHRA and CDR2 YSYEKL. CDR3 sequence (DNA): TGCGCCAGCAGCCTCCGGGACAGTCTCACTGAAGCTTTCTTT. The encoded protein is CASSLRDSLTEAFF.

J is TRBJ2-1 and V is TRBV30; 11 positions agree with TRBD2. The CDR3 spans 14 residues. V was pared by 0 bases and J by 8 bases, with 3 bases of the junction left unmatched. In germline, CDR1 is GTSNPN, CDR2 SVGIG (reference sequence). The CDR3 here is CAWSVTSGSHEQFF. CDR3 in DNA: TGTGCCTGGAGTGTAACTAGCGGGAGTCATGAGCAGTTCTTC. The full variable domain, with the rest looked up from reference TRBV30 and TRBJ2-1, is SQTIHQWPATLVQPVGSPLSLECTVEGTSNPNLYWYRQAAGRGLQLLFYSVGIGQISSEVPQNLSASRPQDRQFILSSKKLLLSDSGFYLCAWSVTSGSHEQFFGPGTRLTVL.

This sequence joins TRBV25-1 and TRBJ1-6; D gene unclear. The CDR3 runs 15 residues. Germline-derived CDR1 and CDR2 are MGHDK and SYGVNS. Trimming left V 1 base short and J 9 bases short, with 13 bases between. The DNA of the CDR3 is TGTGCCAGCAGTGAATCACCGGGGTTAGGTTCACCCCTCCACTTT. Encoded protein: CASSESPGLGSPLHF. Variable domain in full (rest from reference TRBV25-1 and TRBJ1-6): EADIYQTPRYLVIGTGKKITLECSQTMGHDKMYWYQQDPGMELHLIHYSYGVNSTEKGDLSSESTVSRIRTEHFPLTLESARPSHTSQYLCASSESPGLGSPLHFGNGTRLTVT.

The genes are TRBV28 and TRBJ1-4; the D gene is possibly TRBD1 (6 bases). The length of the CDR3 is 13 residues. In germline, CDR1 is MDHEN, CDR2 SYDVKM. Trimming took 7 bases from V and 8 from J, leaving 14 bases between them. Written as DNA, the CDR3 is TGTGCCAGCACTGGGGGCGGAAAGGAAAAACTGTTTTTT. Amino acid sequence: CASTGGGKEKLFF.

This sequence joins TRBV15 and TRBJ2-7; D gene unclear. The germline V gene encodes CDR1 LNHNV and CDR2 YYDKDF (reference sequence). V lost 3 bases and J 5 bases, leaving 14 bases between the germline ends. The CDR3 loop spans 14 amino acids. CDR3 bases: TGTGCCACCAGCAGTCCGTCAGGCTTGAACGAGCAGTACTTC. Translating gives CATSSPSGLNEQYF.

This rearrangement joins TRBV28 to TRBJ2-4; 11 bases match TRBD2. With 5 bases clipped from V and 7 bases from J, the junction kept 7 bases outside the gene matches. This CDR3 has 15 amino acids. Germline loops: CDR1 MDHEN, CDR2 SYDVKM. CDR3: CASSKLAGEINIQYF. The CDR3 DNA reads as TGTGCCAGCAGTAAACTAGCGGGAGAGATCAACATTCAGTACTTC.

This rearrangement joins TRBV4-1 to TRBJ2-3, with TRBD2 matching 12 bases. The CDR3 sequence is 20 residues long. The germline V gene has CDR1 MGHRA and CDR2 YSYEKL. With V trimmed by 4 bases and J by 4 bases, 18 bases remained unmatched. The CDR3 DNA reads as TGCGCCAGCAGCCCGGGGACAGCTAAAACTAGCGGGAGGCCGCCAGATACGCAGTATTTT. It is translated as CASSPGTAKTSGRPPDTQYF.

V and J are TRBV4-3 and TRBJ2-1; TRBD2 agrees at 13 bases. The trim removed 1 base at V and 5 bases at J, leaving 20 bases unmatched. The CDR3 totals 22 residues. Per germline, CDR1 LGHNA and CDR2 YSLEER. The CDR3 region has the DNA TGCGCCAGCAGCCAAGTTATAAGACTAGCGGGAGGAATCCCTATCGAAAACAATGAGCAGTTCTTC. This gives the protein CASSQVIRLAGGIPIENNEQFF.

V is TRBV4-1 and J is TRBJ2-7; 11 bases line up with TRBD2. V shed 6 bases and J 2 bases; nucleotides not matched to a gene: 6. CDR1 and CDR2 from the germline V gene are MGHRA and YSYEKL. The CDR3 spans 15 residues. CDR3 residues: CASSRGTSGTYEQYF. The DNA of the CDR3 is TGCGCCAGCAGTCGAGGGACTAGCGGAACCTACGAGCAGTACTTC.

This rearrangement joins TRBV4-1 to TRBJ1-6; D not certain. The germline CDR1 and CDR2 sequences are MGHRA and YSYEKL. This CDR3 is 15 amino acids long. Trimming shortened V by 0 bases and J by 10 bases, and 13 bases separated the two germline ends. The CDR3 DNA follows: TGCGCCAGCAGCCAAGAGGTGGCATTACCCTCACCCCTCCACTTT. This codes for CASSQEVALPSPLHF.

In its sample, this clone was seen once. The chain has TRBV7-3 and TRBJ1-2; D remains ambiguous. The length of the CDR3 is 13 residues. V was pared by 1 base and J by 5 bases, with 8 bases between. CDR1 and CDR2 (germline): SGHTA, FQGTGA. The CDR3, as DNA: TGTGCCAGCAGCTTAAAGCCCGAGTATGGCTACACCTTC. Translated, it gives CASSLKPEYGYTF.

Comment on this clone: An end of the junction does not agree with germline; a read error may underlie this. The chain carries TRBV11-1 and TRBJ2-3; no clear D. The CDR3 spans 14 residues. Per the germline V gene, CDR1 is SGHAT and CDR2 is FQDESV (reference sequence). The CDR3 DNA follows: TGTGCCAGCAGCTTTGGCAGAAGCACAGATACGCGGTATTTT. This encodes CASSFGRSTDTRYF.